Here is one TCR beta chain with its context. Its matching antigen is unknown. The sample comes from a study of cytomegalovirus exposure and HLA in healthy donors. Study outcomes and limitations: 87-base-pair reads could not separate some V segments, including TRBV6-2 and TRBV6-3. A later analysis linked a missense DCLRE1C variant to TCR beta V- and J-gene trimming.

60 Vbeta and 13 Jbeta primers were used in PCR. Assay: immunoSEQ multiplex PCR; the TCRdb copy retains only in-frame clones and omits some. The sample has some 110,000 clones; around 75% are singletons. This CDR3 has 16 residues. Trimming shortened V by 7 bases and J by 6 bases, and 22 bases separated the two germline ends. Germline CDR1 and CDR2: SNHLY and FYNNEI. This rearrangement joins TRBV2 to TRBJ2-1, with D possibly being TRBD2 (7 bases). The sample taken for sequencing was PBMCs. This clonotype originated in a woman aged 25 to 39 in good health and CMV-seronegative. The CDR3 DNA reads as TGTGCCAGCACTGGGGTAGGAGGGGGGGCCCTCAATGAGCAGTTCTTC. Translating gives CASTGVGGGALNEQFF.